The clone carrying this T cell receptor (beta chain) was observed many times. The CDR3 has 17 amino acids. The V and J ends lost 4 bases and 3 bases, in that order; junction bases with no gene match: 11. Germline V CDR1 and CDR2: KGHSH, LQKENI. TCRdb reprocessed the RT-PCR reads with MiXCR, giving one entry per CDR3 protein. The profile covers hundreds of thousands of distinct CDR3 sequences, with approximately 14% appearing a single time and roughly 3.6% taken by the ten largest. The TCR comes from a female donor in good health, serving as a healthy control. Sequenced sample: memory CD4+ T cells from blood. The chain couples TRBV18 to TRBJ2-5, with 10 bases matching TRBD2. As DNA, the CDR3 is TGTGCCAGCTCACGGAGGATGGCTAGCGGGGGAAAAGAGACCCAGTACTTC. This sequence encodes CASSRRMASGGKETQYF.